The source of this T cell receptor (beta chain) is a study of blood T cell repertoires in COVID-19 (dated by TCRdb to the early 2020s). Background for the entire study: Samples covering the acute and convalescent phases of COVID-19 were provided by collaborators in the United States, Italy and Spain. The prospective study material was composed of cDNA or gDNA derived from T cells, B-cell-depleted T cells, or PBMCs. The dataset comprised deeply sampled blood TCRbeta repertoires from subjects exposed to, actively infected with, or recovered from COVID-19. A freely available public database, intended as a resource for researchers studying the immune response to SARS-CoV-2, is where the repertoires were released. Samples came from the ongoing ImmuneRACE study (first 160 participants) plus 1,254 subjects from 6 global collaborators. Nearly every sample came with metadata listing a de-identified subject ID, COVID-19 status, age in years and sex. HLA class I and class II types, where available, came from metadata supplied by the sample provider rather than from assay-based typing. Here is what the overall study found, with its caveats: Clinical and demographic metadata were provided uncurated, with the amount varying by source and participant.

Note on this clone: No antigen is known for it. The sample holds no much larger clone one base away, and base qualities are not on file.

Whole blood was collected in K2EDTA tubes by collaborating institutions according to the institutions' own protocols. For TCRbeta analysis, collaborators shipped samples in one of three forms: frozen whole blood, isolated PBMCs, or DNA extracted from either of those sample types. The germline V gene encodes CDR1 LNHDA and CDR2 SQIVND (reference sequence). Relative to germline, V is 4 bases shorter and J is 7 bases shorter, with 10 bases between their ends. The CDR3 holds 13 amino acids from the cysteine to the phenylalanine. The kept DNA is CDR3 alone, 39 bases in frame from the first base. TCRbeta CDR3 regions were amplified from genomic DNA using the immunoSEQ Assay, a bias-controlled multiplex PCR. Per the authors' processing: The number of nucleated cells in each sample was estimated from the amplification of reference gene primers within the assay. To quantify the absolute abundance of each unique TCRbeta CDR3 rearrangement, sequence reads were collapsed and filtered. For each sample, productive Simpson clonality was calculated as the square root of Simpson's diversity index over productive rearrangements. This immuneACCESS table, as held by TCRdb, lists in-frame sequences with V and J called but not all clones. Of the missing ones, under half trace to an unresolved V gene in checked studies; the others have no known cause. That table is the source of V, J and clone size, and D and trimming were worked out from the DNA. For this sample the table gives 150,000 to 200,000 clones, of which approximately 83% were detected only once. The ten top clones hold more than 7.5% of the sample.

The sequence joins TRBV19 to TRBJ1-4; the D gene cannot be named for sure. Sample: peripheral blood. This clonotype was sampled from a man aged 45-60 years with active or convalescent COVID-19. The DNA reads TGTGCCAGTAGTAGTCGGGGAGGTGAAAAACTGTTTTTT. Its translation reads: CASSSRGGEKLFF.